This T cell receptor beta chain was profiled in a study of cytomegalovirus exposure and HLA in healthy donors. Study conclusions and caveats: With high specificity and sensitivity, the classifier reportedly diagnosed cytomegalovirus status. Earlier findings revealed that most TCR beta V segments proved productive either about 90% or about 30% of the time.

PCR amplification relied on 60 Vbeta primers (plus 13 Jbeta primers). Sequencing used immunoSEQ multiplex PCR; TCRdb keeps in-frame clones, though not all of them. This table has some 200,000 clones, more than 65% appearing once. Comment on this clone: Antigen unknown. Within the sample, other DNA sequences also encode this same CDR3.

This TCR was sampled from a female donor in good health and CMV-seronegative. Source material: PBMCs.

CDR3 loop: CATSNSRGETEAFF. CDR3 nucleotide sequence: TGTGCCACCAGCAACTCCAGGGGGGAAACTGAAGCTTTCTTT. This chain uses TRBV15 with TRBJ1-1; 7 nucleotides align to TRBD1. Germline CDR1 is LNHNV and CDR2 is YYDKDF (reference sequence). This CDR3 comprises 14 residues. Trimming took 4 bases from V and 5 from J; bases not matched to a gene: 7.